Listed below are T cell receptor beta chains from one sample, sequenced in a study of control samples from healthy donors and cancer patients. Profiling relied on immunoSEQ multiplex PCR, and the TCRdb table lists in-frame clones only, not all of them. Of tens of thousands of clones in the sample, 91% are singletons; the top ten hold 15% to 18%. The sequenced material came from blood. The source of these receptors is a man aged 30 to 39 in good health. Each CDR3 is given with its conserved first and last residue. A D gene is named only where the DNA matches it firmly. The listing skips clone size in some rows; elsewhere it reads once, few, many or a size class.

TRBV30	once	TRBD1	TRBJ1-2	TGTGCCTGGAGAACGGCAGGGGGTAATGGCTACACCTTC	CAWRTAGGNGYTF
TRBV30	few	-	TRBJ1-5	TGTGCCTGGAATAGGGGGTATCAGCCCCAGCATTTT	CAWNRGYQPQHF
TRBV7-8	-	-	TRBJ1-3	TGTGCCAGCAGCTTGGGGCGAACCTCTGGAAACACCATATATTTT	CASSLGRTSGNTIYF
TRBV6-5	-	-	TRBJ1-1	TGTGCCAGCAGGCTCGGAGGAGAAGCTTTCTTT	CASRLGGEAFF
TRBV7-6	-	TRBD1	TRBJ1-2	TGTGCCAGCAGCCCGGGACAGGGTGGGGATGGCTACACCTTC	CASSPGQGGDGYTF
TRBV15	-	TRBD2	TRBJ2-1	TGTGCCACCAGCAGAGGGATAGCTAGCGGAGACAATGAGCAGTTCTTC	CATSRGIASGDNEQFF
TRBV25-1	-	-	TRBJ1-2	TGTGCCAGCAGGTACAGGGAGGGCTATGGCTACACCTTC	CASRYREGYGYTF
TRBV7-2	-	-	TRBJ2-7	TGTGCCACACGGACAGCCTACGAGCAGTACTTC	CATRTAYEQYF
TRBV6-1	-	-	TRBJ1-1	TGTGCCAGCAGTGAAATCGAGGACACTGAAGCTTTCTTT	CASSEIEDTEAFF
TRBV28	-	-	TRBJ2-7	TGTGCCAGCAAGGAGGACCGGCGGGGCTACGAGCAGTACTTC	CASKEDRRGYEQYF
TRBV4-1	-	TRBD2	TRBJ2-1	TGCGCCAGCAGCCGGAACCTAGCGGGTTTCTATAATGAGCAGTTCTTC	CASSRNLAGFYNEQFF
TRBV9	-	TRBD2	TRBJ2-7	TGTGCCAGCGGTAGGAGACCCGGACTAGACGTTCATGAGCAGTACTTC	CASGRRPGLDVHEQYF
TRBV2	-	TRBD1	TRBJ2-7	TGTGCCAGCAGTCTCGGACAGGCAAGCTCCTACGAGCAGTACTTC	CASSLGQASSYEQYF
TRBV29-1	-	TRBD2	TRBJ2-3	TGCAGCGTACGACTAGCGGGAGCGACAGATACGCAGTATTTT	CSVRLAGATDTQYF
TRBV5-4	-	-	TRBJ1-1	TGTGCCAGCAGCTCGGCAGGGAAGAACACTGAAGCTTTCTTT	CASSSAGKNTEAFF
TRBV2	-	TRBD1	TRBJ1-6	TGTGCCAACCTACTCCAGGGGGCGAATTCACCCCTCCACTTT	CANLLQGANSPLHF
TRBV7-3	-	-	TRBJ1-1	TGTGCCAGCGCGGCGCAGGGCGACACTGAAGCTTTCTTT	CASAAQGDTEAFF
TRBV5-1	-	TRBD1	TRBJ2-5	TGCGCCAGCAGACGTCCGGGACAGTACCAAGAGACCCAGTACTTC	CASRRPGQYQETQYF
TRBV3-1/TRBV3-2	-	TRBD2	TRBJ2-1	TGTGCCAGCACCACAGGCAGAGCGGGAGGGCCTTCCCACAATGAGCAGTTCTTC	CASTTGRAGGPSHNEQFF
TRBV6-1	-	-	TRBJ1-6	TGTGCCAGCAGTGAAAACGGGGACTATTCACCCCTCCACTTT	CASSENGDYSPLHF
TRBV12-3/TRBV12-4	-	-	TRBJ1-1	TGTGCCAGTGGGGAGACACCGGGCACTGAAGCTTTCTTT	CASGETPGTEAFF
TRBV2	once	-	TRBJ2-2	TGTGCCAGCTCTATGAAGGGACAAAACACCGGGGAGCTGTTTTTT	CASSMKGQNTGELFF
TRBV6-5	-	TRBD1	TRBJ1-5	TGTGCCAGCATCCCGCTGGACAGGGACGATCAGCCCCAGCATTTT	CASIPLDRDDQPQHF
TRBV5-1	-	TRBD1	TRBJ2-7	TGCGCCAGCAGCTTGGGGGGGACAGAGTACGAGCAGTACTTC	CASSLGGTEYEQYF
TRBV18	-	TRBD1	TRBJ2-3	TGTGCCAGCTCACTGCAGGGGGCATTAAGCACAGATACGCAGTATTTT	CASSLQGALSTDTQYF
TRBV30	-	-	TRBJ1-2	TGTGCCTGGAGTATACAGGGACTCTATGGCTACACCTTC	CAWSIQGLYGYTF
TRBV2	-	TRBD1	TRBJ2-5	TGTGCCAGATACAGGGGAAGCGAGACCCAGTACTTC	CARYRGSETQYF